The entry below gives a single T cell receptor (beta chain) sequence along with its context. The target antigen is unknown. It was considered stable Graves' hyperthyroidism when ophthalmopathy did not progress within 18 months. In making diagnoses, clinical symptoms, serum thyroxine and TRAb, thyroid ultrasound and orbital computed tomography were all used. Approximately 10 ml of fresh peripheral blood supplied the PBMCs. The data are from a study of T cells in Graves' hyperthyroidism and ophthalmopathy. Overall study results and limits: Researchers found most expanded thyroid clonotypes above 0.001 in blood as well.

The CDR3 has 14 residues. V was pared by 0 bases and J by 8 bases, with 10 bases between. CDR1 is SEHNR and CDR2 is FQNEAQ in the germline V gene (reference sequence). TCR beta CDR3 region amplification was performed from RNA transcripts. First-round RT-PCR with HTBI primers amplified the TCR CDR3 region. One entry per CDR3 protein, called by TCRdb with MiXCR from the multiplex PCR reads. Among some 440,000 distinct CDR3 sequences listed, around 14% were seen once. Sample: blood. This TCR was sampled from a woman between 18 and 30 years old with Graves' hyperthyroidism. The V call is TRBV7-9, the J call TRBJ1-4, with D hard to call. The CDR3 reads CASSLASSREKLFF. The CDR3 DNA follows: TGTGCCAGCAGCTTAGCGTCGTCGCGGGAAAAACTGTTTTTT. The full variable domain, completed using reference TRBV7-9 and TRBJ1-4, is DTGVSQNPRHKITKRGQNVTFRCDPISEHNRLYWYRQTLGQGPEFLTYFQNEAQLEKSRLLSDRFSAERPKGSFSTLEIQRTEQGDSAMYLCASSLASSREKLFFGSGTQLSVL.